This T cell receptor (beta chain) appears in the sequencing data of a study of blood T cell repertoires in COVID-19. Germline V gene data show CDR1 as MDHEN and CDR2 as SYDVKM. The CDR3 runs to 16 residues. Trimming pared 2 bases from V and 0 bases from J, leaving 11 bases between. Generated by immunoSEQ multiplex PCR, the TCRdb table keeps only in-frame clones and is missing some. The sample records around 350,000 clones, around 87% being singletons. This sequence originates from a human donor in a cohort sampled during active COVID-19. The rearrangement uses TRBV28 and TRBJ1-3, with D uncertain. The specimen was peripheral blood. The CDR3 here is CASSLTRGGSGNTIYF. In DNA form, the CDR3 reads TGTGCCAGCAGTTTAACACGGGGTGGCTCTGGAAACACCATATATTTT.